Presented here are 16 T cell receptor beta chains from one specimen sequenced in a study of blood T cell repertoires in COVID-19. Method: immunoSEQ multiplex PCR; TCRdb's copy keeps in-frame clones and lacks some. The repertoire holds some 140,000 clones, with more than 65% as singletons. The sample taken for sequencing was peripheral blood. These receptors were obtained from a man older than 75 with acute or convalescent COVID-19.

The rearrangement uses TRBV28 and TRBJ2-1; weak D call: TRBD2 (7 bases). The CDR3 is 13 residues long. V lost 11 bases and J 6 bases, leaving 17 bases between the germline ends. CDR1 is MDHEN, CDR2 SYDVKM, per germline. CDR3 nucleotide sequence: TGTGCCTGGGGGGGCAGGGCGGCCAATGAGCAGTTCTTC. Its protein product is CAWGGRAANEQFF.

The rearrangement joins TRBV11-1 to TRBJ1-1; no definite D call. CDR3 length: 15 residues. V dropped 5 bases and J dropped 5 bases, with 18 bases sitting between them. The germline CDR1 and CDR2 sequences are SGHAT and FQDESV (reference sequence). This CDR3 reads CASSRSQLGGTEAFF. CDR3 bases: TGTGCCAGCAGCCGAAGCCAATTAGGAGGGACTGAAGCTTTCTTT.

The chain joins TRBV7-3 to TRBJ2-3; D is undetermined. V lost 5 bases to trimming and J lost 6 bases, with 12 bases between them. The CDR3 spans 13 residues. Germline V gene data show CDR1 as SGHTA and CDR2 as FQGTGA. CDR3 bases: TGTGCCAGCAGCCTCACGAACTGGGATACGCAGTATTTT. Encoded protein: CASSLTNWDTQYF.

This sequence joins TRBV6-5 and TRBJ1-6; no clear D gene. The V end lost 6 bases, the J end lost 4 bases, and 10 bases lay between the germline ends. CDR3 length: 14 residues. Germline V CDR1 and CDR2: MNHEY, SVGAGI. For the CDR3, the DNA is TGTGCCAGCAGACCCCCAGGTTATAATTCACCCCTCCACTTT. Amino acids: CASRPPGYNSPLHF.

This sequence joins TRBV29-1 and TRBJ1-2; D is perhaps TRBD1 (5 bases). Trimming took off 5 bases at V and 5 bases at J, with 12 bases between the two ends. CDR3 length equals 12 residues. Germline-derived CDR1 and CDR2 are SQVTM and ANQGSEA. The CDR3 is CSVLGEGYGYTF. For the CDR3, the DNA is TGCAGCGTTTTAGGGGAAGGGTATGGCTACACCTTC.

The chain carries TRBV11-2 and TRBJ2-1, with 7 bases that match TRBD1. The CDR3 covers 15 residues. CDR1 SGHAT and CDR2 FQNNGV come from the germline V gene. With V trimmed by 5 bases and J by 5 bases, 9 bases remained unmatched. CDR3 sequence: CASSPRLGGNNEQFF. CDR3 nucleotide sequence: TGTGCCAGCAGCCCCCGGTTAGGGGGCAACAATGAGCAGTTCTTC.

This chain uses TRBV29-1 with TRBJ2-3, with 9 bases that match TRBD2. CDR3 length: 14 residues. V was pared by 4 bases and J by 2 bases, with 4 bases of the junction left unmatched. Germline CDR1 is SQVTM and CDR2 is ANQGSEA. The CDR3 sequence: CSVGRGGITDTQYF. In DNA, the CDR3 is TGCAGCGTTGGGCGGGGGGGAATCACAGATACGCAGTATTTT.

CDR3 sequence: CASSVLPGGAKNIQYF. The CDR3 DNA is TGTGCCAGCAGCGTCTTACCCGGGGGAGCCAAAAACATTCAGTACTTC. The gene calls are TRBV9 and TRBJ2-4; D possibly corresponds to TRBD2 (6 bases). The germline gives CDR1 SGDLS, CDR2 YYNGEE. CDR3 length equals 16 residues. The V and J ends lost 2 bases and 0 bases respectively, with 12 bases between them.

The CDR3 loop reads CASSSPGQGVYGYTF. CDR3 DNA sequence: TGTGCCAGCAGCTCCCCGGGACAGGGAGTTTACGGCTACACCTTC. The chain has TRBV5-5 and TRBJ1-2, with TRBD1 identical over 9 bases. This CDR3 region has 15 residues. From germline, CDR1 is SGHKS and CDR2 YYEKEE (reference sequence). J lost 8 bases, V lost 3 bases, and 11 bases had no gene match.

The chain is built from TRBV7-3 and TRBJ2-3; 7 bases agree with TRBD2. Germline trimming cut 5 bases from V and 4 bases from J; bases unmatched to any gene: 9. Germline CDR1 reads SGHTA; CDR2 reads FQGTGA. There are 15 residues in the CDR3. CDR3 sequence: CASSPSGTYADTQYF. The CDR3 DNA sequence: TGTGCCAGCAGCCCGAGCGGGACTTACGCAGATACGCAGTATTTT.

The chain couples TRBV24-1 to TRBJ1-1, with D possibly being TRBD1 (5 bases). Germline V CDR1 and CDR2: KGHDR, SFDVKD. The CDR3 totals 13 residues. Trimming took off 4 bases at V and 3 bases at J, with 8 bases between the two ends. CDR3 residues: CATSETGDTEAFF. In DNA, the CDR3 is TGTGCCACCAGTGAGACGGGGGACACTGAAGCTTTCTTT.

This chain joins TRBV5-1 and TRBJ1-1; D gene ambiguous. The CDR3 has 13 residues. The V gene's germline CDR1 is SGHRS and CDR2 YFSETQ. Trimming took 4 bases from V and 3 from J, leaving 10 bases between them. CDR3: CASSNTPDTEAFF. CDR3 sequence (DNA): TGCGCCAGCAGCAACACACCAGACACTGAAGCTTTCTTT.

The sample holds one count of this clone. In DNA form, the CDR3 reads TGTGCCAGCAGCTCAGGGGGGTATAGCAATCAGCCCCAGCATTTT. Its protein is CASSSGGYSNQPQHF. The chain uses TRBV7-2 and TRBJ1-5; 7 positions match TRBD1. CDR3 length: 15 amino acids. Germline-derived CDR1 and CDR2 are SGHTA and FQGNSA. V trimming: 4 bases; J trimming: 0 bases; junction bases outside the gene matches: 3.

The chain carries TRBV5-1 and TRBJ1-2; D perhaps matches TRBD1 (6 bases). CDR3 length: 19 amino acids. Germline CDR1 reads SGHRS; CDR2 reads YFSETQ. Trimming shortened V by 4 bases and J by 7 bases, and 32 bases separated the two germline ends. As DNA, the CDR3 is TGCGCCAGCAGCGAGAGAGCCCCAGGAACCTGGGGGCGATCTCGTGGCTACACCTTC. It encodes CASSERAPGTWGRSRGYTF.

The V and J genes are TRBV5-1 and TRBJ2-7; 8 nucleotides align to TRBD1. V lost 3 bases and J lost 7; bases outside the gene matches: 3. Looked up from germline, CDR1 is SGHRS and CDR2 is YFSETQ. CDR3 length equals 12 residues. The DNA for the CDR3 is TGCGCCAGCAGCTGGACAGGGTATGAGCAGTACTTC. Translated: CASSWTGYEQYF.

This CDR3 reads CASSPGQAGYTF. The CDR3 bases are TGTGCCAGCAGCCCTGGACAAGCGGGCTACACCTTC. The chain couples TRBV3-1 (or the pseudogene TRBV3-2) to TRBJ1-2; perhaps TRBD1 as D (5 bases). The CDR3 length is 12 residues. Germline loops: CDR1 LGHDT, CDR2 YNNKEL (reference sequence). Trimming removed 4 bases from V and 8 bases from J, with 11 bases in between.